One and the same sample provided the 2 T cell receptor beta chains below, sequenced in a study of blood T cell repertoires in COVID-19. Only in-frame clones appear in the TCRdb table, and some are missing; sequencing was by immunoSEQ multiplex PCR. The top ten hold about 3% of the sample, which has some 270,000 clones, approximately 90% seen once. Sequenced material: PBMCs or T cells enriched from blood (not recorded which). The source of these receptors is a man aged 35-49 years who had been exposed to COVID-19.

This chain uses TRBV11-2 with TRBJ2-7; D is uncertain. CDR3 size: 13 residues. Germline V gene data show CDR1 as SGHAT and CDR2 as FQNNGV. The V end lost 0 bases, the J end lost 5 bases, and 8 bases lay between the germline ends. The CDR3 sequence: CASSLDLGDEQYF. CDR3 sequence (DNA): TGTGCCAGCAGCTTAGATCTAGGTGACGAGCAGTACTTC. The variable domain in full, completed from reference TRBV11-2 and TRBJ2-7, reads EAGVAQSPRYKIIEKRQSVAFWCNPISGHATLYWYQQILGQGPKLLIQFQNNGVVDDSQLPKDRFSAERLKGVDSTLKIQPAKLEDSAVYLCASSLDLGDEQYFGPGTRLTVT.

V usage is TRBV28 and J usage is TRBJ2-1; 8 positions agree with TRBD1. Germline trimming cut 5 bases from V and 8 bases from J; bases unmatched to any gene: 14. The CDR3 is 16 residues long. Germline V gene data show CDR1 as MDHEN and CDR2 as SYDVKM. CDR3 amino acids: CASSPTPTGGKDEQFF. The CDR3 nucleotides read TGTGCCAGCAGTCCGACGCCCACAGGGGGTAAGGATGAGCAGTTCTTC.